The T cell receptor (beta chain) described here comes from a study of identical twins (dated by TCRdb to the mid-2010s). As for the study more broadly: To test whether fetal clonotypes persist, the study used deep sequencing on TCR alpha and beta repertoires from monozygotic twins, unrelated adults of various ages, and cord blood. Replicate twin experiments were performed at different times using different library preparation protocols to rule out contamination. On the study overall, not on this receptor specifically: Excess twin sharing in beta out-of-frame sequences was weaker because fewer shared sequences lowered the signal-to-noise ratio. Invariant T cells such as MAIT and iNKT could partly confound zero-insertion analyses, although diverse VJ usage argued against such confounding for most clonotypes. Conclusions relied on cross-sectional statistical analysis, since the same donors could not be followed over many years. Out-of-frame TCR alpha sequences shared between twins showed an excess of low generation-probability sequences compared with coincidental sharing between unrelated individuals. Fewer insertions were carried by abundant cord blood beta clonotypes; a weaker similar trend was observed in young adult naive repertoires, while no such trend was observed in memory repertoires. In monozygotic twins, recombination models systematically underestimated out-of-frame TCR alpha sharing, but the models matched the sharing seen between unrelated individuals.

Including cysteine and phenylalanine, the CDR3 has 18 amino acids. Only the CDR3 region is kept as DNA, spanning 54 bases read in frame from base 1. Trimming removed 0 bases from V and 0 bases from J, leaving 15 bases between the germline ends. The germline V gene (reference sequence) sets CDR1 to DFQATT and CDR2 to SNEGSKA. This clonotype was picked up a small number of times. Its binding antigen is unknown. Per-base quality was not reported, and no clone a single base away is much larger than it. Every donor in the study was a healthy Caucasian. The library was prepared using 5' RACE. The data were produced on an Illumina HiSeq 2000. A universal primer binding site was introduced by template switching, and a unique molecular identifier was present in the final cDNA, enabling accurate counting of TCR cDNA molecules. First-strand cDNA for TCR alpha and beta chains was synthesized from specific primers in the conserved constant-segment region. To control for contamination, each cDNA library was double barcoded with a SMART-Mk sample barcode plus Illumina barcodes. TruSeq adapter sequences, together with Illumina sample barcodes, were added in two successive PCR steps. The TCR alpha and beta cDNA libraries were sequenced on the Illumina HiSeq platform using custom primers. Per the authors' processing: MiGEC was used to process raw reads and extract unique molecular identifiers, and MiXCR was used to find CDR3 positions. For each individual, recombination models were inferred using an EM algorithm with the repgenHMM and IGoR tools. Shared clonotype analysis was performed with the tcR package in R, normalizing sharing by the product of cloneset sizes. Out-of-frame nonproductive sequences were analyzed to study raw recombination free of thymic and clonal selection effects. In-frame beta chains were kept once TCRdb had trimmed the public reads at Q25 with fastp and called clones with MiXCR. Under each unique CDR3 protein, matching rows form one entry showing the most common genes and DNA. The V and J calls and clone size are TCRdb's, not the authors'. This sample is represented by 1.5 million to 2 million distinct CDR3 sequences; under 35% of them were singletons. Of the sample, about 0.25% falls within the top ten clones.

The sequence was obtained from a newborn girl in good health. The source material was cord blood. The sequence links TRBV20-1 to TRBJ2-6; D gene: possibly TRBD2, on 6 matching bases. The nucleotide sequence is TGCAGTGCTAGAGAACCGGGACTTCTCCACTCTGGGGCCAACGTCCTGACTTTC. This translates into CSAREPGLLHSGANVLTF.